The present T cell receptor beta chain was sequenced within a study of blood T cells in healthy people across ages. A second about 7 to 12 cycle PCR used barcoded and J-beta primers. Each cDNA was tagged by a template-switch adaptor containing 12 random nucleotides. Each CDR3 protein gets one entry after TCRdb re-called the 5' RACE reads with MiXCR. The table lists around 1,500,000 distinct CDR3 sequences, roughly 40% of them singletons, with approximately 7.9% in the top ten. The V end was cut by 1 base, the J end by 3 bases, with 15 bases between. The CDR3 length is 16 residues. Germline V CDR1 and CDR2: LGHNA, YNFKEQ.

The sequenced material came from blood. This rearrangement joins TRBV4-2 to TRBJ2-5; possible D gene TRBD2, 5 bases. This TCR derives from a woman aged 18-29 years in good health. For the CDR3, the DNA is TGTGCCAGCAGCCAAGTGGTAGGCCTAGCAGAAGAGACCCAGTACTTC. It is translated as CASSQVVGLAEETQYF.